Presented here are 31 T cell receptor beta chains from one specimen sequenced in a study of T cells after somatic rescue of genetic block. Sequencing was performed with immunoSEQ multiplex PCR; in TCRdb, only in-frame clones are kept and a portion is missing. The data hold about 110,000 clones, with around nine tenths observed a single time. Sequenced sample: peripheral blood mononuclear cells (PBMCs). These receptors came from a woman aged 18-29 years.

This clone has just one count. The rearrangement links TRBV27 to TRBJ1-2; D not certain. The CDR3 covers 16 residues. Germline V lookup: CDR1 MNHEY, CDR2 SMNVEV (reference sequence). V was cut by 3 bases and J by 0 bases, with 14 bases left in between. The CDR3 DNA reads as TGTGCCAGCAGTTTCTCCCACCTGGTATCTAACTATGGCTACACCTTC. This translates into CASSFSHLVSNYGYTF.

The CDR3 nucleotides are TGTGCCAGCAGCTTAACAGGGGAAAAATCCTACGAGCAGTACTTC. Residues: CASSLTGEKSYEQYF. The chain joins TRBV7-9 to TRBJ2-7; 7 bases align to TRBD1. Trimming removed 2 bases from V and 1 base from J; junction bases left unmatched: 5. This CDR3 has 15 amino acids. Germline V gene data show CDR1 as SEHNR and CDR2 as FQNEAQ (reference sequence).

The V gene is TRBV6-4, the J gene TRBJ2-1; 10 nucleotides agree with TRBD1. The CDR3 totals 16 residues. V was clipped by 6 bases and J by 7 bases; unmatched bases: 12. CDR1 MRHNA and CDR2 SNTAGT come from the germline V gene. For the CDR3, the DNA is TGTGCCAGCAGACTGACAGGGGGCCAGGGTTTGAATGAGCAGTTCTTC. Its protein product is CASRLTGGQGLNEQFF.

This chain connects TRBV9 to TRBJ2-7, with 7 bases matching TRBD1. The CDR3 has 15 residues. Unmatched junction bases numbered 14, after V lost 4 bases and J lost 7 bases. Germline V gives CDR1 SGDLS, CDR2 YYNGEE. The CDR3 nucleotides are TGTGCCAGCAGCTCGCGACAGGGCCCCTTTGGGGAGCAGTACTTC. This encodes CASSSRQGPFGEQYF.

In its sample, this clone was seen a few times. This chain uses TRBV6-1 with TRBJ1-6; no reliable D call. Trimming cost V 3 bases and J 9 bases, with 12 bases left between them. The CDR3 is made up of 14 amino acids. CDR1 and CDR2 (germline): MNHNS, SASEGT. The CDR3 coding sequence is TGTGCCAGCAGTGACGGCATTTCGGGTTCACCCCTCCACTTT. This sequence encodes CASSDGISGSPLHF.

CDR3 sequence reads: CASSTRTSGYSYNEQFF. The CDR3 region has the DNA TGTGCCAGCAGCACGCGGACTAGCGGCTACTCCTACAATGAGCAGTTCTTC. This sequence joins TRBV14 and TRBJ2-1; 10 positions agree with TRBD2. The ends lost 5 bases at V and 0 bases at J; junction bases unmatched: 7. CDR1 is SGHDN, CDR2 FVKESK, per germline. This CDR3 is built from 17 residues.

This chain joins TRBV27 and TRBJ2-2; D is uncertain. Germline assignment: CDR1 MNHEY and CDR2 SMNVEV (reference sequence). CDR3 length: 14 amino acids. V gave up 5 bases and J gave up 1 base, with 8 bases separating them. CDR3 region: CASSMSQNTGELFF. CDR3 nucleotides: TGTGCCAGCAGTATGAGTCAGAACACCGGGGAGCTGTTTTTT.

The chain links TRBV7-2 to TRBJ1-2; a weak D match, TRBD1 (6 bases). Germline V CDR1 and CDR2: SGHTA, FQGNSA. Between the trimmed V and J ends, which lost 2 bases and 8 bases, there was a span of 18 bases. The CDR3 is 15 amino acids. The chain's CDR3 is CASSLKRGSLKGYTF. CDR3 in DNA: TGTGCCAGCAGCTTAAAGAGGGGGTCGTTGAAGGGCTACACCTTC.

This chain uses TRBV7-9 with TRBJ2-3, with 15 bases lining up with TRBD2. V was pared by 9 bases and J by 5 bases, with 6 bases of the junction left unmatched. This CDR3 spans 15 amino acids. Germline values: CDR1 SEHNR, CDR2 FQNEAQ (reference sequence). CDR3 loop: CARDAGLAGGDTQYF. CDR3 DNA sequence: TGTGCCAGAGACGCGGGACTAGCGGGGGGAGATACGCAGTATTTT. The full variable domain, completed using reference TRBV7-9 and TRBJ2-3, is DTGVSQNPRHKITKRGQNVTFRCDPISEHNRLYWYRQTLGQGPEFLTYFQNEAQLEKSRLLSDRFSAERPKGSFSTLEIQRTEQGDSAMYLCARDAGLAGGDTQYFGPGTRLTVL.

V is TRBV4-2 and J is TRBJ2-2, with 12 bases that match TRBD1. CDR1 and CDR2 from the germline V gene are LGHNA and YNFKEQ. Trimming cost V 2 bases and J 7 bases; bases outside gene matches: 8. This CDR3 spans 17 amino acids. The CDR3 region is CASSQSGDRGRDGELFF. As DNA, the CDR3 is TGTGCCAGCAGCCAATCAGGGGACAGGGGGCGAGACGGGGAGCTGTTTTTT.

This sequence joins TRBV19 and TRBJ1-1; D remains unclear. The germline V and J ends were trimmed by 9 bases and 0 bases, with 20 bases remaining between them. Germline lookup yields CDR1 LNHDA and CDR2 SQIVND (reference sequence). CDR3 length equals 16 residues. The CDR3, as DNA: TGTGCCAGCCGAGACTCGCCCGTATATTTGAACACTGAAGCTTTCTTT. It codes for CASRDSPVYLNTEAFF.

This chain joins TRBV7-9 and TRBJ1-2; D is uncertain. From germline, CDR1 is SEHNR and CDR2 FQNEAQ (reference sequence). The CDR3 loop spans 12 amino acids. Trimming removed 3 bases from V and 6 bases from J, with 8 bases in between. This chain's CDR3 is CASSFRSDGYTF. The CDR3 bases are TGTGCCAGCAGCTTTAGGTCCGATGGCTACACCTTC.

The chain links TRBV13 to TRBJ1-2; 8 bases agree with TRBD1. From germline, CDR1 is PRHDT and CDR2 FYEKMQ (reference sequence). V gave up 0 bases and J gave up 8 bases; unmatched junction bases: 8. The CDR3 loop spans 15 amino acids. CDR3 sequence: CASSLGDRAPGGYTF. CDR3 in DNA: TGTGCCAGCAGCTTAGGGGACAGGGCCCCTGGGGGCTACACCTTC. The complete variable domain, with remaining parts taken from reference TRBV13 and TRBJ1-2, reads AAGVIQSPRHLIKEKRETATLKCYPIPRHDTVYWYQQGPGQDPQFLISFYEKMQSDKGSIPDRFSAQQFSDYHSELNMSSLELGDSALYFCASSLGDRAPGGYTFGSGTRLTVV.

Only one count was recorded for this clone. The chain links TRBV30 to TRBJ1-5; D remains unclear. Trimming pared 2 bases from V and 5 bases from J, leaving 16 bases between. The germline CDR1 and CDR2 sequences are GTSNPN and SVGIG (reference sequence). The CDR3 runs to 15 residues. The CDR3 nucleotides are TGTGCCTGGAGTCGAGAATCGGGGTACCATCAGCCCCAGCATTTT. Protein sequence: CAWSRESGYHQPQHF.

This clone was observed once. DNA for the CDR3: TGTGCCAGCTCACCCCCCCCAAATTGGATCACCAATGAGCAGTTCTTC. Its protein is CASSPPPNWITNEQFF. This chain connects TRBV18 to TRBJ2-1; no clear D. The V end was cut by 3 bases, the J end by 6 bases, with 18 bases between. This CDR3 comprises 16 residues. Germline V gene data show CDR1 as KGHSH and CDR2 as LQKENI.

The rearrangement uses TRBV19 and TRBJ1-2; 8 bases fit TRBD1. This CDR3 has 15 amino acids. Germline CDR1 is LNHDA and CDR2 is SQIVND (reference sequence). V gave up 4 bases and J gave up 7 bases; unmatched junction bases: 11. The CDR3, as DNA: TGTGCCAGTAGTACGGCAGGGGGCGAAGTTGTTGGCTACACCTTC. This gives the protein CASSTAGGEVVGYTF.

The chain is built from TRBV7-2 and TRBJ2-4; D not certain. The V gene lost 5 bases and the J gene lost 0 bases, with 8 bases spanning the gap. The CDR3 is 14 amino acids. Germline CDR1 SGHTA, CDR2 FQGNSA. This chain's CDR3 is CASSKEIAKNIQYF. The CDR3 region has the DNA TGTGCCAGCAGCAAGGAGATAGCCAAAAACATTCAGTACTTC. The variable domain in full, completed from reference TRBV7-2 and TRBJ2-4, reads GAGVSQSPSNKVTEKGKDVELRCDPISGHTALYWYRQSLGQGLEFLIYFQGNSAPDKSGLPSDRFSAERTGGSVSTLTIQRTQQEDSAVYLCASSKEIAKNIQYFGAGTRLSVL.

CDR3 bases: TGTGCCAGCAGCTTATCCCCAGGGGGCGACCCTGGGGCCAACGTCCTGACTTTC. Encoded protein: CASSLSPGGDPGANVLTF. The chain has TRBV7-3 and TRBJ2-6; 8 bases map to TRBD1. Looked up from germline, CDR1 is SGHTA and CDR2 is FQGTGA. This CDR3 spans 18 amino acids. V lost 2 bases and J lost 2; bases outside the gene matches: 8.

This clone appeared once. At the DNA level, this CDR3 is encoded by other sequences in the same sample as well. V gene TRBV20-1 combines with J gene TRBJ2-7, with 7 bases aligning to TRBD1. This CDR3 is built from 11 residues. V lost 5 bases to trimming and J lost 4 bases; unmatched junction nucleotides: 2. Germline-derived CDR1 and CDR2 are DFQATT and SNEGSKA (reference sequence). The CDR3 DNA reads TGCAGTGCTGGGGACAGTTACGAGCAGTACTTC. Its translation: CSAGDSYEQYF.

The chain employs TRBV7-9 and TRBJ1-2, with 10 bases identical to TRBD1. In germline, CDR1 is SEHNR, CDR2 FQNEAQ (reference sequence). Trimming cost V 7 bases and J 6 bases; bases outside gene matches: 8. CDR3 length: 14 residues. The CDR3 coding sequence is TGTGCCAGCATCGATCCGGACAGGGGGAATGGCTACACCTTC. Translated, it gives CASIDPDRGNGYTF.

The chain links TRBV10-3 to TRBJ2-3; 8 bases are a match to TRBD1. CDR3 length equals 14 residues. Unmatched junction bases numbered 4, after V lost 6 bases and J lost 2 bases. CDR1 ENHRY and CDR2 SYGVKD come from the germline V gene. Written as DNA, the CDR3 is TGTGCCATCAGCGGGACAGGTAACACAGATACGCAGTATTTT. As protein: CAISGTGNTDTQYF.

The chain joins TRBV25-1 to TRBJ1-3; no reliable D call. The V and J ends lost 3 bases and 0 bases respectively, with 9 bases between them. In germline, CDR1 is MGHDK, CDR2 SYGVNS. The CDR3 has 15 residues. The CDR3 DNA reads TGTGCCAGCAGTGATGAGGTCTTCTCTGGAAACACCATATATTTT. Encoded protein: CASSDEVFSGNTIYF.

J is TRBJ1-2 and V is TRBV7-9, with TRBD1 identical over 10 bases. The germline V gene encodes CDR1 SEHNR and CDR2 FQNEAQ (reference sequence). The CDR3 covers 15 residues. V dropped 5 bases and J dropped 5; count of bases not matched to a gene: 8. The CDR3 nucleotides are TGTGCCAGCAGCGAGTCCCGGGACAGGGGTTATGGCTACACCTTC. This encodes CASSESRDRGYGYTF.

The V gene is TRBV28, the J gene TRBJ2-5; TRBD2 might be the D (6 bases). This CDR3 has 17 amino acids. V lost 6 bases and J 5 bases, leaving 25 bases between the germline ends. The germline CDR1 and CDR2 sequences are MDHEN and SYDVKM. CDR3 amino acids: CASSLQTHRGVRETQYF. The DNA for the CDR3 is TGTGCCAGCAGCCTCCAAACCCACCGCGGGGTTCGCGAGACCCAGTACTTC.

This clone was counted once. The chain joins TRBV2 to TRBJ2-5, with D maybe TRBD2 (6 bases). The V end was cut by 4 bases, the J end by 5 bases, with 11 bases between. The CDR3 extends over 13 amino acids. Germline CDR1 is SNHLY and CDR2 is FYNNEI. CDR3 nucleotides: TGTGCCAGCAGTGTTCGGGGGACGGAGACCCAGTACTTC. Translation gives CASSVRGTETQYF.

This chain joins TRBV10-3 and TRBJ1-3; unclear D gene. The ends were cut back, 0 bases at V and 2 bases at J, with 5 bases in the middle. The CDR3 extends over 14 amino acids. Germline values: CDR1 ENHRY, CDR2 SYGVKD. CDR3 sequence: CAISESRAGNTIYF. The CDR3 nucleotides read TGTGCCATCAGTGAGTCCAGAGCTGGAAACACCATATATTTT.

This chain uses TRBV2 with TRBJ2-7; no reliable D call. With 7 bases removed from V and 0 bases from J, the gap between germline ends came to 10 bases. The CDR3 covers 13 residues. Germline CDR1 reads SNHLY; CDR2 reads FYNNEI. In nucleotides, the CDR3 is TGTGCCAGCAAGGTCACCAGCTCCTACGAGCAGTACTTC. Translated, it gives CASKVTSSYEQYF.

This clone was detected a few times. The chain carries TRBV5-4 and TRBJ1-2, with TRBD1 identical over 7 bases. Germline V CDR1 and CDR2: SGHNT, YYREEE (reference sequence). The CDR3 has 14 residues. The V and J ends lost 4 bases and 5 bases, in that order; junction bases with no gene match: 8. CDR3 in DNA: TGTGCCAGCAGCCCGCCAGGGGGAAGGTATGGCTACACCTTC. Translation: CASSPPGGRYGYTF.

This clone was picked up one time. The chain has TRBV5-5 and TRBJ1-2; no clear D. Germline CDR1 SGHKS, CDR2 YYEKEE (reference sequence). The V gene lost 0 bases and the J gene lost 3 bases, with 6 bases spanning the gap. The CDR3 extends over 13 amino acids. CDR3 loop: CASSLAVDYGYTF. In DNA, the CDR3 is TGTGCCAGCAGCTTGGCAGTCGACTATGGCTACACCTTC. Combining the CDR3 with reference TRBV5-5 and TRBJ1-2 gives the whole variable domain DAGVTQSPTHLIKTRGQQVTLRCSPISGHKSVSWYQQVLGQGPQFIFQYYEKEERGRGNFPDRFSARQFPNYSSELNVNALLLGDSALYLCASSLAVDYGYTFGSGTRLTVV.

The rearrangement uses TRBV4-1 and TRBJ2-7; 9 nucleotides line up with TRBD2. This CDR3 contains 16 residues. Germline CDR1 is MGHRA and CDR2 is YSYEKL. J was trimmed by 0 bases and V by 4 bases; bases with no gene match: 7. CDR3 amino acids: CASSRDSGGLSYEQYF. CDR3 DNA: TGCGCCAGCAGCCGCGATAGCGGGGGCCTCTCCTACGAGCAGTACTTC.

The chain carries TRBV15 and TRBJ2-5; D not certain. The germline V gene encodes CDR1 LNHNV and CDR2 YYDKDF (reference sequence). The CDR3 is 15 amino acids. Trimming cost V 0 bases and J 6 bases, with 14 bases left between them. CDR3 amino acids: CATSRDQAESKTQYF. CDR3 sequence (DNA): TGTGCCACCAGCAGAGATCAGGCCGAGAGTAAGACCCAGTACTTC.